The 20 T cell receptor beta chains reported below all come from one sample, sequenced in a study of early T cells in non-severe SARS-CoV-2 infection. MiXCR was run by TCRdb on the 5' RACE reads, yielding one entry per CDR3 protein. The data show about 94,000 distinct CDR3 sequences, 13% seen once. What was sequenced was whole blood. Receptor source: an adult who was a healthcare worker with PCR-confirmed SARS-CoV-2 infection or an uninfected control (not recorded which).

This clonotype was seen many times. V and J are TRBV6-2 or TRBV6-3 and TRBJ2-1; TRBD2 aligns across 9 bases. The CDR3 has 13 residues. Germline V gene lookup returns CDR1 MNHEY and CDR2 SVGEGT. With V trimmed by 6 bases and J by 6 bases, 3 bases remained unmatched. The CDR3 DNA is TGTGCCAGCAGGCCTAGCGGGGTCAATGAGCAGTTCTTC. This translates into CASRPSGVNEQFF.

This clonotype showed up just a few times. The CDR3 is CASRTTGANTGELFF. The CDR3 bases are TGTGCCAGCAGAACCACAGGGGCCAACACCGGGGAGCTGTTTTTT. The gene calls are TRBV12-3 or TRBV12-4 and TRBJ2-2; 7 nucleotides match TRBD1. The J segment lost 2 bases and the V segment lost 6 bases, leaving 6 bases of the junction unmatched. The CDR3 consists of 15 residues.

The chain couples TRBV28 to TRBJ2-1; 8 nucleotides align to TRBD1. The CDR3 is made up of 15 amino acids. Germline V lookup: CDR1 MDHEN, CDR2 SYDVKM. Trimming removed 9 bases from V and 4 bases from J; junction bases left unmatched: 11. CDR3: CASLPMGTGYNEQFF. As DNA, the CDR3 is TGTGCCAGTCTCCCCATGGGGACAGGTTACAATGAGCAGTTCTTC.

This clonotype was seen a single time. A much larger clone differs by one base, so this may be a read error. The genes are TRBV2 and TRBJ1-1; D is uncertain. This CDR3 spans 14 amino acids. Trimming pared 2 bases from V and 5 bases from J, leaving 12 bases between. Germline CDR1 reads SNHLY; CDR2 reads FYNNEI. The chain's CDR3 is CASSERSTRTEAFF. The CDR3 DNA sequence: TGTGCCAGCAGTGAAAGGAGCACAAGGACTGAAGCTTTCTTT.

There are a few counts of this clonotype. The rearrangement uses TRBV27 and TRBJ2-7; D call uncertain. The V end was cut by 5 bases, the J end by 0 bases, with 17 bases between. There are 16 residues in the CDR3. In germline, CDR1 is MNHEY, CDR2 SMNVEV (reference sequence). Here the CDR3 reads CASSPWAVGDSYEQYF. The CDR3 DNA sequence: TGTGCCAGCAGTCCCTGGGCGGTGGGCGACTCCTACGAGCAGTACTTC.

This clonotype has a count of ten or more. The gene calls are TRBV2 and TRBJ2-1; the D call may be TRBD1 or TRBD2 (5 bases each). Germline-derived CDR1 and CDR2 are SNHLY and FYNNEI. This CDR3 has 16 residues. The germline V and J ends were trimmed by 4 bases and 8 bases, with 21 bases remaining between them. The CDR3 sequence is CASSVGGDNEEDEQFF. CDR3 nucleotide sequence: TGTGCCAGCAGTGTTGGGGGAGACAACGAGGAAGATGAGCAGTTCTTC.

The J gene is TRBJ1-3, the V gene TRBV12-3 or TRBV12-4, with D tentatively TRBD1 (5 bases). The CDR3 totals 15 residues. The ends were cut back, 7 bases at V and 3 bases at J, with 16 bases in the middle. In DNA form, the CDR3 reads TGTGCCAGCACTGGGGCCGCCGACAGTGGAAACACCATATATTTT. Amino acids: CASTGAADSGNTIYF.

The genes are TRBV4-1 and TRBJ1-5; D call uncertain. V shed 1 base and J shed 1 base, with 8 bases lying between them. This CDR3 is 15 amino acids long. Germline loops: CDR1 MGHRA, CDR2 YSYEKL. The CDR3 here is CASSQVGQSNQPQHF. For the CDR3, the DNA is TGCGCCAGCAGCCAAGTTGGGCAGAGCAATCAGCCCCAGCATTTT.

With regard to this clonotype: This may arise from a read error, as a much more abundant clone is one base away. The rearrangement uses TRBV6-5 and TRBJ2-7; D remains ambiguous. CDR1 and CDR2 from the germline V gene are MNHEY and SVGAGI. V was pared by 8 bases and J by 0 bases, with 23 bases between. The length of the CDR3 is 17 residues. DNA for the CDR3: TGTGCCAGCCGTTCTCTAACTAAGACACCAAGCTCCTACGAGCAGTACTTC. This translates into CASRSLTKTPSSYEQYF.

This chain links TRBV28 with TRBJ1-5; possibly TRBD1 for D (6 bases). Germline V CDR1 and CDR2: MDHEN, SYDVKM. The V and J ends lost 3 bases and 6 bases respectively, with 12 bases between them. The CDR3 extends over 14 amino acids. The CDR3 is CASSLGGGGQPQHF. DNA of the CDR3: TGTGCCAGCAGTTTGGGGGGGGGCGGTCAGCCCCAGCATTTT.

This clonotype turned up a few times. A much larger clone lies a single base off, so this may be a read error. The chain carries TRBV12-3 or TRBV12-4 and TRBJ1-4; the D is unclear. With 6 bases removed from V and 6 bases from J, the gap between germline ends came to 11 bases. The CDR3 is 13 amino acids. Here the CDR3 DNA reads TGTGCCAGCAGCCCCGACTGGGATGAAAAACTGTTTTTT. Translating it yields CASSPDWDEKLFF.

Concerning this clonotype itself: A read error is possible here, since a much larger clone lies one base away. The rearrangement links TRBV3-2 to TRBJ1-5; the table's D gene call, TRBD1, was not cross checked with the DNA. TRBV3-2 represents a pseudogene. This CDR3 spans 16 amino acids. In DNA, the CDR3 is TGTGCCAGCAGCCAAGTGGACAGGGATGGCAATCAGCCCCAGCATTTT. This translates into CASSQVDRDGNQPQHF.

This clonotype has ten or more counts. The chain couples TRBV12-3 or TRBV12-4 to TRBJ1-2, with D perhaps TRBD1 (6 bases). The CDR3 loop spans 12 amino acids. V gave up 6 bases and J gave up 5 bases, with 10 bases separating them. The CDR3 sequence is CASSKGGYGYTF. The CDR3 coding sequence is TGTGCCAGCAGCAAAGGGGGGTATGGCTACACCTTC.

A few counts support this clonotype. The V gene is TRBV7-9, the J gene TRBJ1-4; D remains unclear. Germline-derived CDR1 and CDR2 are SEHNR and FQNEAQ (reference sequence). The CDR3 runs 12 residues. V lost 7 bases and J lost 9, with 12 bases in between. This chain's CDR3 is CASTGLRKKLFF. The CDR3 bases are TGTGCCAGCACCGGGCTGCGGAAAAAACTGTTTTTT.

This clonotype showed up many times. This sequence joins TRBV28 and TRBJ2-1; weak D call: TRBD2 (7 bases). The V end lost 6 bases, the J end lost 2 bases, and 14 bases lay between the germline ends. Looked up from germline, CDR1 is MDHEN and CDR2 is SYDVKM. The CDR3 is 15 amino acids. DNA for the CDR3: TGTGCCAGCAGATCCGGGGGGCAAGCCTACAATGAGCAGTTCTTC. Translated: CASRSGGQAYNEQFF.

About this clonotype itself: This clone may be a read error of a much larger clone one base away. The chain employs TRBV27 and TRBJ2-7; 8 bases match TRBD2. CDR1 is MNHEY, CDR2 SMNVEV, per germline (reference sequence). The CDR3 length is 14 residues. The CDR3 bases are TGTGCCAGCAGTGTGGGACTAGTCTCCTACCAGCAGTACTTC. It is translated as CASSVGLVSYQQYF.

This chain joins TRBV20-1 and TRBJ2-7; tentatively, D is TRBD1 (6 bases). The V end lost 4 bases, the J end lost 4 bases, and 8 bases lay between the germline ends. This CDR3 comprises 11 residues. CDR1 is DFQATT, CDR2 SNEGSKA, per germline (reference sequence). Here the CDR3 DNA reads TGCAGTGCTATAGGGGGATACGAGCAGTACTTC. Encoded protein: CSAIGGYEQYF.

This clonotype has a count of ten or more. The J gene is TRBJ1-2, the V gene TRBV4-3; D unresolved. CDR1 is LGHNA and CDR2 is YSLEER in the germline V gene. V lost 0 bases and J 8 bases, leaving 10 bases between the germline ends. This CDR3 region has 13 residues. CDR3 residues: CASSQDFSTGYTF. The CDR3 nucleotides read TGCGCCAGCAGCCAAGACTTTTCGACGGGCTACACCTTC.

V is TRBV9 and J is TRBJ2-7; D is unclear. The CDR3 loop spans 14 amino acids. V lost 4 bases and J 4 bases, leaving 15 bases between the germline ends. Germline CDR1 is SGDLS and CDR2 is YYNGEE. CDR3 DNA sequence: TGTGCCAGCAGCCCCCGGACCGAGTCTTACGAGCAGTACTTC. The encoded protein is CASSPRTESYEQYF. The full variable domain, its missing parts supplied by reference TRBV9 and TRBJ2-7, is DSGVTQTPKHLITATGQRVTLRCSPRSGDLSVYWYQQSLDQGLQFLIQYYNGEERAKGNILERFSAQQFPDLHSELNLSSLELGDSALYFCASSPRTESYEQYFGPGTRLTVT.

The V gene is TRBV4-1, the J gene TRBJ2-3, with 7 positions matching TRBD2. CDR1 is MGHRA, CDR2 YSYEKL, per germline. Trimming removed 3 bases from V and 5 bases from J; junction bases left unmatched: 2. The CDR3 extends over 13 amino acids. The chain's CDR3 is CASSHGEGDTQYF. CDR3 coding DNA: TGCGCCAGCAGCCATGGGGAGGGAGATACGCAGTATTTT.